The rows below give T cell receptor beta chains drawn from one sample of a study of tumor and adjacent non-tumor tissue in lung cancer. TCRdb independently ran MiXCR on the multiplex PCR reads; one entry per CDR3 protein. This sample has tens of thousands of distinct CDR3 sequences; 61% occur once, and the top ten carry about 32%. The sequencing input was distant non-tumor lung tissue. These receptor sequences come from an older man with non-small cell lung cancer. CDR3s leave out the opening cysteine and the closing phenylalanine or tryptophan. Not all rows give a size; the values are once, few, many and, for expanded clones, a class.

>14|many|TRBV12-3/TRBV12-4|TRBJ2-3
ASSLTGGPRRDTQY
>14|.|TRBV20-1|TRBJ1-5
SASDSQTPSNQPQH
>14|.|TRBV7-9|TRBJ2-2
ASSPPGQGGTGELF
>11|.|TRBV10-2|TRBJ2-7
ASSEGETWGQY
>16|many|TRBV5-4|TRBJ2-1
ASSRYGPGRDPYNEQF
>16|many|TRBV5-5|TRBJ2-2
ASSLRSLAGMNTGELF
>16|few|TRBV11-2|TRBJ2-1
ASCLVGGRQYSYNEQF
>12|many|TRBV5-6|TRBJ2-7
ASSLGPGLLEQY
>11|.|TRBV4-2|TRBJ1-5
TSTQERTGPQH
>15|many|TRBV11-1|TRBJ2-2
ASSSALDSANTGELF
>15|few|TRBV20-1|TRBJ1-5
SARDRVRVRRDQPQH
>12|few|TRBV3-1|TRBJ1-6
ASSPTGFNSPLH
>10|few|TRBV7-9|TRBJ2-7
ASSWVGYEQY
>11|once|TRBV6-5|TRBJ2-7
SSRQWDSYEQY
>13|medium-sized|TRBV7-9|TRBJ2-7
ASSQGLAGAHEQY
>18|.|TRBV24-1|TRBJ2-1
SISDYSTSGRSSSYNEQF
>14|.|TRBV4-1|TRBJ2-7
ASSQGPTVSSYEQY
>16|.|TRBV7-8|.
ASSPLGRTGLAKNIQF
>14|many|TRBV6-6|TRBJ2-5
ASSYTLMPSKETQY
>18|.|TRBV11-2|TRBJ2-4
ASSLLGGSGTEKDENIQY
>9|many|TRBV7-9|TRBJ1-3
ASSLAYTIY
>14|once|TRBV6-1|TRBJ2-6
AISAEDRSGANVLA
>12|.|TRBV6-5|TRBJ2-7
TSRPDRSSNEQY
>14|.|TRBV11-2|TRBJ2-7
ASSSQERGSSYEQY
>13|.|TRBV28|TRBJ1-2
ASFQNGGLNYGYT
>15|.|TRBV11-2|TRBJ2-5
ARNLGPLGGVQETQY
>9|few|TRBV7-9|TRBJ2-5
ASRQSETQY
>11|many|TRBV10-3|TRBJ2-7
ASSPSGSYEQY
>13|.|TRBV5-1|TRBJ2-7
TSSLAGGRVNEQY
>14|many|TRBV5-6|TRBJ2-3
ASSWGGTGGTDTQY
>13|many|TRBV5-4|TRBJ2-7
ASSWGNSHSYEQY
>15|once|TRBV11-2|TRBJ2-6
ASSSRGCSSGANAPT
>14|.|TRBV5-1|TRBJ2-1
ASSLEIAGVYNEQF
>15|.|TRBV12-1|TRBJ2-6
ASSSPRGGAWANILT
>11|once|TRBV6-1|TRBJ2-3
ASSESHTDTQY
>11|.|TRBV20-1|TRBJ1-5
SASRLGYQPQH
>13|.|TRBV20-1|TRBJ1-1
SARNRDRGGTEAF
>13|.|TRBV18|TRBJ1-4
ASSRDGGANEKLF
>13|few|TRBV30|TRBJ2-7
AWSRRPRGKAEQY
>11|.|TRBV20-1|TRBJ2-3
NAPAGETDTQY
>13|.|TRBV11-2|TRBJ2-3
ARSLGGMSTDTQY
>12|.|TRBV5-1|TRBJ2-3
ASRVTASTDTQY
>14|.|TRBV4-1|TRBJ1-4
ASSPRMGSTNEILF